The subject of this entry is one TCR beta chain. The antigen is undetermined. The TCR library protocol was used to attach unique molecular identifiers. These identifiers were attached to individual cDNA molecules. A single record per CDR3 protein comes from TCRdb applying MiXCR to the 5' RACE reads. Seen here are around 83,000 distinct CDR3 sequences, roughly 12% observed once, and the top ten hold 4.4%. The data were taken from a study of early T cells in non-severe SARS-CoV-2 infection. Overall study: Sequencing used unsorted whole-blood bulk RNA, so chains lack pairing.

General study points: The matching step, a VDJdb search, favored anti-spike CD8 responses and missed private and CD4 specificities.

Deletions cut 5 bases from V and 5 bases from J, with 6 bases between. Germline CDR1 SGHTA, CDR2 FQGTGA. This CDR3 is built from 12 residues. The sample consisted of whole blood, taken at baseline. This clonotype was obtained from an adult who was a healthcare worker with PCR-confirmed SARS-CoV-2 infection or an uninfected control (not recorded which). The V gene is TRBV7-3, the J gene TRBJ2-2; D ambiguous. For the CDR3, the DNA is TGTGCCAGCAGCCCAACGACCGGGGAGCTGTTTTTT. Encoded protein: CASSPTTGELFF.